This TCR beta chain derives from a study of cytomegalovirus exposure and HLA in healthy donors. Using immunoSEQ multiplex PCR, the repertoire was profiled, and TCRdb retains in-frame clones only, with some absent. The table has 220,000 or so clones, approximately 88% seen once. This CDR3 comprises 17 residues. Germline V gives CDR1 MDHEN, CDR2 SYDVKM. V lost 5 bases, J lost 3 bases, and 9 bases stayed unmatched. On this clone itself: Its antigen remains unknown.

Study results and limitations: One later analysis, an examination of the 120 validation repertoires, found that first-cohort TCR clusters tended to co-occur in them. The authors confirmed in vitro that a few CMV-associated chains were specific for CMV antigens. It was reportedly the case that the classifier diagnosed cytomegalovirus status with high specificity and sensitivity. Researchers catalogued about 160 TCR beta chains as cytomegalovirus-associated.

This chain joins TRBV28 and TRBJ2-2; TRBD1 matches 10 bases. Sequencing used PBMCs. The sequence came from a woman in her 30s in good health and CMV-seropositive. CDR3 amino acids: CASSVLGTGAYTGELFF. CDR3 DNA sequence: TGTGCCAGCAGTGTGCTGGGGACAGGGGCTTACACCGGGGAGCTGTTTTTT.